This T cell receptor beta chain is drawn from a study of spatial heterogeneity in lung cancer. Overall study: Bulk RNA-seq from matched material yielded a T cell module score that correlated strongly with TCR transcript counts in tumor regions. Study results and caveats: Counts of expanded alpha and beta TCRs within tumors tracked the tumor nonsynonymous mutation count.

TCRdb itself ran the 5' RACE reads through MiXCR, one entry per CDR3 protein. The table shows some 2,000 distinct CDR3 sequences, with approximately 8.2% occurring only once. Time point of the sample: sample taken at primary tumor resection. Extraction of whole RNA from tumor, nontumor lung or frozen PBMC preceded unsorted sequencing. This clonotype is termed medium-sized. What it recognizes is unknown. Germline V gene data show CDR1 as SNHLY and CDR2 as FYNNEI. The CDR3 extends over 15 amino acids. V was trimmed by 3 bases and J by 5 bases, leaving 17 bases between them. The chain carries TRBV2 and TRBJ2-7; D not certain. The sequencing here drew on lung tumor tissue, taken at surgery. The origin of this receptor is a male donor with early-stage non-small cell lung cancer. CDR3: CASSETRSRGHEQYF. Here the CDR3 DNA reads TGTGCCAGCAGTGAGACACGATCACGAGGACACGAGCAGTACTTC.